This T cell receptor beta chain was identified during a study of blood T cell repertoires in COVID-19. Study-level information: In each case, the material was cDNA or gDNA derived from T cells, B-cell-depleted T cells, or PBMCs.

This clone has only a few counts. J lost 5 bases, V lost 4 bases, and 10 bases had no gene match. CDR1 and CDR2 (germline): SGDLS, YYNGEE. The CDR3 spans 16 residues. Repertoires were generated with immunoSEQ multiplex PCR, while TCRdb's copy carries only in-frame clones and drops some. The sample includes about half a million clones, approximately 83% of them seen just once. Sequencing input: peripheral blood. V is TRBV9 and J is TRBJ2-1; 9 bases line up with TRBD2. The origin of this receptor is a human donor in a cohort sampled during active COVID-19. CDR3 DNA: TGTGCCAGCAGCCTACTAGGGGCGGGAGGGAACAATGAGCAGTTCTTC. Its translation is CASSLLGAGGNNEQFF. Supplemented by reference TRBV9 and TRBJ2-1, the full variable domain reads DSGVTQTPKHLITATGQRVTLRCSPRSGDLSVYWYQQSLDQGLQFLIQYYNGEERAKGNILERFSAQQFPDLHSELNLSSLELGDSALYFCASSLLGAGGNNEQFFGPGTRLTVL.